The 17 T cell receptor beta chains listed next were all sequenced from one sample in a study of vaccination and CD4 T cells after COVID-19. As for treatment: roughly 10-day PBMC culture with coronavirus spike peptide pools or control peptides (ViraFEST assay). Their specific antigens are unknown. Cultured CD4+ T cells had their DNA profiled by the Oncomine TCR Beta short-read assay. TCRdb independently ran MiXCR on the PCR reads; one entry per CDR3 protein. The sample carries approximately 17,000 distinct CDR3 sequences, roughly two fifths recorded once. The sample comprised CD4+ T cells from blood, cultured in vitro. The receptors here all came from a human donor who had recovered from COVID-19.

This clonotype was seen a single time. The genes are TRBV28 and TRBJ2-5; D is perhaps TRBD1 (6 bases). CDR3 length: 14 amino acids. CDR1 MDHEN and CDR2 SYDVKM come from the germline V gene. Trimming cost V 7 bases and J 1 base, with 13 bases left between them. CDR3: CASTPGTFQETQYF. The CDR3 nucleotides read TGTGCCAGCACCCCCGGGACATTCCAAGAGACCCAGTACTTC.

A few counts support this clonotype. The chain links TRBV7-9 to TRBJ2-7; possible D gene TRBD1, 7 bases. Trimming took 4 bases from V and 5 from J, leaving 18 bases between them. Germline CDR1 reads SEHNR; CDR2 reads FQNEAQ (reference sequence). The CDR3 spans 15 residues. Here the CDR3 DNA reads TGTGCCAGCAGCTCGCAGGGGGGAATTGGCAACGAGCAGTACTTC. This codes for CASSSQGGIGNEQYF.

DNA of the CDR3: TGTGCCAGCAGAGGTACTAGCGGGAAGCGCAATGAGCAGTTCTTC. Amino acid sequence: CASRGTSGKRNEQFF. The chain couples TRBV6-2 or TRBV6-3 to TRBJ2-1; 10 bases map to TRBD2. CDR3 size: 15 residues. Germline lookup yields CDR1 MNHEY and CDR2 SVGEGT. The V gene end was trimmed by 6 bases and the J gene end by 6 bases; junction bases not matched to a gene: 8.

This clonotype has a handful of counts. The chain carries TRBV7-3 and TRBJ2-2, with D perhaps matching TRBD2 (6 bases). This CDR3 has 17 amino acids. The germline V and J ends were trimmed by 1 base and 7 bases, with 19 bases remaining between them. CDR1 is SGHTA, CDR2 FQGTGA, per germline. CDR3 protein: CASSLSSGSPTGGELFF. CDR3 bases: TGTGCCAGCAGCTTAAGCAGCGGGTCGCCAACGGGCGGGGAGCTGTTTTTT.

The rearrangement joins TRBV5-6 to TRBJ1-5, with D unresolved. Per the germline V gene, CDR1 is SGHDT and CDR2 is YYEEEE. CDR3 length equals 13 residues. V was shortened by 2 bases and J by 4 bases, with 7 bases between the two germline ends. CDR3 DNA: TGTGCCAGCAGCTTCCGGGCTAATCAGCCCCAGCATTTT. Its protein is CASSFRANQPQHF.

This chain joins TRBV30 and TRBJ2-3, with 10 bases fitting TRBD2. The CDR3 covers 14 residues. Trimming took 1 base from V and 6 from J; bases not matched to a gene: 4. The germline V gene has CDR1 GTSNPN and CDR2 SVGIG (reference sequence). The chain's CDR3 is CAWSGTSGGDTQYF. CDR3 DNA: TGTGCCTGGAGTGGGACTAGCGGTGGGGATACGCAGTATTTT.

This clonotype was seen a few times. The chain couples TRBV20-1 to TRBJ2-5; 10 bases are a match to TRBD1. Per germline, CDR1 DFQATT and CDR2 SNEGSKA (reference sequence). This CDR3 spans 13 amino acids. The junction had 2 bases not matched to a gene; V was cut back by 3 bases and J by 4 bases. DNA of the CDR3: TGCAGTGCTAGTGGACAGGGGGTAGAGACCCAGTACTTC. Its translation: CSASGQGVETQYF.

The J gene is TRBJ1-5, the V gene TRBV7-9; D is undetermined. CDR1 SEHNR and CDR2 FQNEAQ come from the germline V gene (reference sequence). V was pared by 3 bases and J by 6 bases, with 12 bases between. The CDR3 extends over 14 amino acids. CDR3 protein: CASSLYGVGQPQHF. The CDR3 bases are TGTGCCAGCAGCTTGTACGGGGTGGGTCAGCCCCAGCATTTT.

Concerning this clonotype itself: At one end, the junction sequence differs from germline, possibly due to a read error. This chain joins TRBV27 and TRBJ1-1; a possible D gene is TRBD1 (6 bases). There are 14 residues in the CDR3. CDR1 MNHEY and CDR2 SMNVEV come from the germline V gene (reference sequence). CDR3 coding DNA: TGTGCCAGCAGTTTCTTTGGGGGGCCCACTGAATCTTTCTTT. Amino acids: CASSFFGGPTESFF.

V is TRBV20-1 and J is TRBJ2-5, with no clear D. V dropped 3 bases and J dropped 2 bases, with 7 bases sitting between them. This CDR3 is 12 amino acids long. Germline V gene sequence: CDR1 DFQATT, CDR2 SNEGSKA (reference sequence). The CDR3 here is CSASPLQETQYF. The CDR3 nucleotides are TGCAGTGCTAGTCCCTTGCAAGAGACCCAGTACTTC.

CDR3 nucleotides: TGTGCCAGCAGTCCTATTAGCGGGAGGTCCCTTCTGAGTCCCGGGGAGCTGTTTTTT. It encodes CASSPISGRSLLSPGELFF. The chain has TRBV27 and TRBJ2-2; 10 nucleotides line up with TRBD2. The CDR3 spans 19 residues. From germline, CDR1 is MNHEY and CDR2 SMNVEV (reference sequence). V dropped 5 bases and J dropped 6; count of bases not matched to a gene: 18.

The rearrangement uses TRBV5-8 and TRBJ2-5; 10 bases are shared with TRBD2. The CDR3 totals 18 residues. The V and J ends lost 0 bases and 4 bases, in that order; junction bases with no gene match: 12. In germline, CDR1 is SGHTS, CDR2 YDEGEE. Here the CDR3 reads CASSLALAGANVRETQYF. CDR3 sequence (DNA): TGTGCCAGCAGCTTGGCCCTAGCGGGAGCGAACGTTCGAGAGACCCAGTACTTC.

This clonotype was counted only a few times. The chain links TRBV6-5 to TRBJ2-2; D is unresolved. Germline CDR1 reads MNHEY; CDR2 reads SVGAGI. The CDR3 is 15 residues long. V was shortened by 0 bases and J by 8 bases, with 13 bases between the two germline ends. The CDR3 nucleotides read TGTGCCAGCAGTTACTCCCGGGCCTTGGAGGGGGAGCTGTTTTTT. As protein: CASSYSRALEGELFF.

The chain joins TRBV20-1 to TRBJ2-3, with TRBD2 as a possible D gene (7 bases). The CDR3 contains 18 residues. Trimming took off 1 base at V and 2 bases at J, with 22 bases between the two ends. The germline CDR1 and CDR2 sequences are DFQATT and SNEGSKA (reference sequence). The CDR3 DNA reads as TGCAGTGCTAGAGGGGGGGGCGCCGGGGCGGGAACCACAGATACGCAGTATTTT. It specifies CSARGGGAGAGTTDTQYF.

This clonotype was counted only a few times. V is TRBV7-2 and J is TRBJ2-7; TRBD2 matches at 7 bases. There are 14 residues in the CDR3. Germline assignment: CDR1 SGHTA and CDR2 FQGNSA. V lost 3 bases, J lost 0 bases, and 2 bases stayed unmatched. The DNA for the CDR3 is TGTGCCAGCAGCTTCCGGACTAGCTCCTACGAGCAGTACTTC. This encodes CASSFRTSSYEQYF.

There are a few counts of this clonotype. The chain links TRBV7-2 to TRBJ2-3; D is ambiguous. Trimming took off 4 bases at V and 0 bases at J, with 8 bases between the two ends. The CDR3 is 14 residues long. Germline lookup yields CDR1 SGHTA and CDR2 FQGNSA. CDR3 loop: CASSSMTSTDTQYF. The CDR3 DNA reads TGTGCCAGCAGCTCTATGACGAGCACAGATACGCAGTATTTT.

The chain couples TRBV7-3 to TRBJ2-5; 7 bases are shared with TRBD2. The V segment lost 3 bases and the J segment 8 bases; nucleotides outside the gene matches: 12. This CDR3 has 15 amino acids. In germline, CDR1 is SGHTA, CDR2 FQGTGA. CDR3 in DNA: TGTGCCAGCAGCTTGACCCCTGGGTCTAGCGGCACCCAGTACTTC. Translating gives CASSLTPGSSGTQYF.